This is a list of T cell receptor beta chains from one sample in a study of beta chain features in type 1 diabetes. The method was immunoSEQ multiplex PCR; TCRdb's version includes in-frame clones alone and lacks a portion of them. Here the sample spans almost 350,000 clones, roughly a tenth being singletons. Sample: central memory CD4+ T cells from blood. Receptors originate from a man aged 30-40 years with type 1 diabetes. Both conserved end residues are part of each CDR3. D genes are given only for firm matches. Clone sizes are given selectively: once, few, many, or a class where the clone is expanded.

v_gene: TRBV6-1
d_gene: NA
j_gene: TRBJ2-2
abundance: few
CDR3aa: CASTSAGADTGELFF
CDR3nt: TGTGCCAGCACGTCCGCAGGGGCGGACACCGGGGAGCTGTTTTTT

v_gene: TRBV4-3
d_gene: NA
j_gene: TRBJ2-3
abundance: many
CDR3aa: CASSQDGSTDTQYF
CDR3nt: TGCGCCAGCAGCCAAGACGGGAGCACAGATACGCAGTATTTT

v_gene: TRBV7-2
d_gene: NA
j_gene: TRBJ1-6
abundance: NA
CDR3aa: CASSPDPGNSPLHF
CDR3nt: TGTGCCAGCAGCCCAGACCCAGGGAATTCACCCCTCCACTTT

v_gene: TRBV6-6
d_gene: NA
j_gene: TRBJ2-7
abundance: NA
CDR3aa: CASSYRVKGFEQYF
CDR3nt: TGTGCCAGCAGTTACAGGGTGAAAGGGTTCGAGCAGTACTTC

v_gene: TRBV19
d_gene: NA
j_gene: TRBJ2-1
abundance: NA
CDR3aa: CASSTIQVANDRFF
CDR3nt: TGTGCCAGTAGTACTATACAGGTAGCCAACGATCGGTTCTTC

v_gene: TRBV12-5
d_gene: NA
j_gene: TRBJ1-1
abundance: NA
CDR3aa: CASAKVATEAFF
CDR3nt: TGTGCTAGTGCCAAGGTCGCCACTGAAGCTTTCTTT

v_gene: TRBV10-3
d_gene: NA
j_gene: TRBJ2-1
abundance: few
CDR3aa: CAIRRDSTYNEQFF
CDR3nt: TGTGCCATCAGAAGGGACTCCACCTACAATGAGCAGTTCTTC

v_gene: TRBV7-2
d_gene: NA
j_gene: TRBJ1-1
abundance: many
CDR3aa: CASSLGENTEAFF
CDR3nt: TGTGCCAGCAGCCTTGGAGAAAACACTGAAGCTTTCTTT

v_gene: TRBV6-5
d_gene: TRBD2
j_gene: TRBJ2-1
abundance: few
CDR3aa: CASSSPGLADNEQFF
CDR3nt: TGTGCCAGCAGTTCTCCGGGACTAGCGGATAATGAGCAGTTCTTC

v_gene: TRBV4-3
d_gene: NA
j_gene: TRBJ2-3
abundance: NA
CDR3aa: CASSQEIRGASDTQYF
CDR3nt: TGCGCCAGCAGCCAAGAAATCCGCGGGGCCTCAGATACGCAGTATTTT

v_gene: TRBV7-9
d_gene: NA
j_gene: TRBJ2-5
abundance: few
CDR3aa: CASSLGFGGVPETQYF
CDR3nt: TGTGCCAGCAGCTTAGGCTTTGGCGGGGTCCCGGAGACCCAGTACTTC

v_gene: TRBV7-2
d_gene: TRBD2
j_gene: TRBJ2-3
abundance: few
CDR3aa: CASSTIGGGPNTQYF
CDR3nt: TGTGCCAGCAGCACCATCGGGGGGGGGCCAAATACGCAGTATTTT

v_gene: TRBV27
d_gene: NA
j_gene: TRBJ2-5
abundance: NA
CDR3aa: CASSLAREETQYF
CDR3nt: TGTGCCAGCAGTTTGGCAAGGGAAGAGACCCAGTACTTC

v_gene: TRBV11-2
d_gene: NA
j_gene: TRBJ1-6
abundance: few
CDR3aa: CASSLVERQPLHF
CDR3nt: TGTGCCAGCAGCTTAGTGGAGAGACAGCCACTCCACTTT

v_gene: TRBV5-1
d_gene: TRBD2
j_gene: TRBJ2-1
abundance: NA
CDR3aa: CASSLSPASGGYNEQFF
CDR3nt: TGCGCCAGCAGCTTGAGCCCTGCTAGCGGGGGCTACAATGAGCAGTTCTTC

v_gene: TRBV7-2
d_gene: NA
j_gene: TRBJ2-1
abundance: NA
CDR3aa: CASSPIGGGYNEQFF
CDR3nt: TGTGCCAGCAGCCCCATAGGGGGGGGTTACAATGAGCAGTTCTTC

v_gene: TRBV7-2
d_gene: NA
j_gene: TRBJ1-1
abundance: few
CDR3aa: CASSLIGDTEAFF
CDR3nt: TGTGCCAGCAGCTTGATAGGGGACACTGAAGCTTTCTTT

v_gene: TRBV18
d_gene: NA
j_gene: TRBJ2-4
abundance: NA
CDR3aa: CASSPPSLQSFDAKNIQYF
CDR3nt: TGTGCCAGCTCACCCCCGAGTCTTCAGTCCTTCGATGCCAAAAACATTCAGTACTTC

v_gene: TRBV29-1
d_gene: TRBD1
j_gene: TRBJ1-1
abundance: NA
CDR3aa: CSVGGTGTTEAFF
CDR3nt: TGCAGCGTTGGGGGGACAGGCACCACTGAAGCTTTCTTT

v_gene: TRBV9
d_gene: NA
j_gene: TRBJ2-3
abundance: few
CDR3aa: CASSVDGRGTDTQYF
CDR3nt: TGTGCCAGCAGCGTCGACGGACGGGGCACAGATACGCAGTATTTT

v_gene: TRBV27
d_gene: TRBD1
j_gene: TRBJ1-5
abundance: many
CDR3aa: CASSAQGAQAQPQHF
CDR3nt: TGTGCCAGCAGCGCACAGGGGGCGCAAGCTCAGCCCCAGCATTTT